This TCR beta chain derives from a study of OX40 agonist ivuxolimab in advanced cancers. Study-wide results and limits: Not determined was the antigen specificity of the expanded peripheral T cells. CD8+ T cells (on average) carried more expanded clones than CD4+ T cells.

Profiling relied on immunoSEQ multiplex PCR, and the TCRdb table lists in-frame clones only, not all of them. The sample shows under 70,000 clones, roughly 81% of them seen only once. The J segment lost 2 bases and the V segment lost 0 bases, leaving 4 bases of the junction unmatched. The length of the CDR3 is 17 residues. Germline loops: CDR1 MGHRA, CDR2 YSYEKL. A note on this clone: Its antigen is not known.

The genes are TRBV4-1 and TRBJ2-2; 9 positions match TRBD2. This material consisted of CD4+ or CD8+ T cells sorted from blood, taken in a trial of the OX40 agonist ivuxolimab. The receptor was isolated from an adult with an advanced solid tumor such as melanoma, head and neck, liver or kidney cancer. CDR3 amino acids: CASSQDEGLANTGELFF. The CDR3 DNA sequence: TGCGCCAGCAGCCAAGATGAGGGACTAGCAAACACCGGGGAGCTGTTTTTT.